This T cell receptor (beta chain) appears in the sequencing data of a study of T cell responses to AZD1222 COVID-19 vaccine. Profiled with immunoSEQ multiplex PCR; TCRdb holds only in-frame clones, not every one. The data hold around 260,000 clones, with over 85% observed a single time. V lost 8 bases and J 5 bases, leaving 15 bases between the germline ends. Germline assignment: CDR1 MNHNS and CDR2 SASEGT. The CDR3 loop spans 13 amino acids. V and J are TRBV6-1 and TRBJ1-1, with D perhaps matching TRBD1 (5 bases). This specimen consisted of peripheral blood, obtained on day 0 of AZD1222 vaccination. This clonotype was sampled from an adult in good health. CDR3 sequence (DNA): TGTGCCAGCCTCCCCGGGGGTAGGACTGAAGCTTTCTTT. Its translation is CASLPGGRTEAFF.